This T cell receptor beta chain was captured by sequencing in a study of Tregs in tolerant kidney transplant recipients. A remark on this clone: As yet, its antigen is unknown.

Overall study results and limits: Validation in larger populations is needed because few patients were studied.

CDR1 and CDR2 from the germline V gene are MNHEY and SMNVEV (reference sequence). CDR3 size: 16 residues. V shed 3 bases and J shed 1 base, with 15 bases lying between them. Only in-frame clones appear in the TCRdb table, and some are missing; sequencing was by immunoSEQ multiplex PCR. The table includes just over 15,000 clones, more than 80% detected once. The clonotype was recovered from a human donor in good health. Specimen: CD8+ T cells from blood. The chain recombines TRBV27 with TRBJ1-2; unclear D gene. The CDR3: CASSFSAGQLNYGYTF. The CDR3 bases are TGTGCCAGCAGTTTTTCAGCTGGTCAGCTTAACTATGGCTACACCTTC.